The 30 T cell receptor beta chains below come from one sample, sequenced in a study of long-term antiretroviral therapy in people with HIV. At survey level, the immunoSEQ assay was run in its v3.0 version. Libraries were prepared by immunoSEQ multiplex PCR; TCRdb keeps only in-frame clonotypes and omits some of them. Among almost 30,000 clones listed, about 94% were seen once. The source was unsorted PBMCs, collected almost 6.7 years after starting antiretroviral therapy. Receptors were obtained from a middle-aged woman with HIV.

The V call is TRBV19, the J call TRBJ1-5, with 9 bases that match TRBD1. In germline, CDR1 is LNHDA, CDR2 SQIVND (reference sequence). The CDR3 length is 15 residues. V lost 6 bases and J lost 1; bases outside the gene matches: 4. The DNA of the CDR3 is TGTGCCAGTAGATCGACAGGGGGGAGCAATCAGCCCCAGCATTTT. Its translation is CASRSTGGSNQPQHF.

The rearrangement uses TRBV7-2 and TRBJ2-7; D remains ambiguous. V lost 3 bases and J lost 4, with 10 bases in between. From germline, CDR1 is SGHTA and CDR2 FQGNSA. The length of the CDR3 is 13 residues. The CDR3: CASSLVELYEQYF. The CDR3 DNA follows: TGTGCCAGCAGCTTGGTAGAATTATACGAGCAGTACTTC.

The chain recombines TRBV5-4 with TRBJ1-2; D possibly corresponds to TRBD1 (5 bases). V shed 1 base and J shed 1 base, with 8 bases lying between them. The CDR3 length is 14 residues. Germline CDR1 and CDR2: SGHNT and YYREEE (reference sequence). The CDR3 protein is CASSLKGYNYGYTF. The CDR3 nucleotides read TGTGCCAGCAGCTTGAAGGGGTATAACTATGGCTACACCTTC.

The J gene is TRBJ1-2, the V gene TRBV7-8; D is unresolved. V shed 5 bases and J shed 5 bases, with 24 bases lying between them. CDR3 length: 17 amino acids. The germline V gene encodes CDR1 SGHVS and CDR2 FQNEAQ. This CDR3 is CASSRQTSETVLYGYTF. In nucleotides, the CDR3 is TGTGCCAGCAGCCGACAAACTTCCGAAACGGTTTTATATGGCTACACCTTC.

This rearrangement joins TRBV7-2 to TRBJ1-1, with a possible D match to TRBD1 (6 bases). With 3 bases removed from V and 7 bases from J, the gap between germline ends came to 15 bases. Germline V gene sequence: CDR1 SGHTA, CDR2 FQGNSA. The CDR3 is made up of 14 amino acids. The DNA for the CDR3 is TGTGCCAGCAGCTTCGGGGGGCATATGGGTGAAGCTTTCTTT. Protein sequence: CASSFGGHMGEAFF.

The V call is TRBV19, the J call TRBJ1-2; tentatively, D is TRBD1 (5 bases). Between the trimmed V and J ends, which lost 5 bases and 0 bases, there was a span of 10 bases. Per the germline V gene, CDR1 is LNHDA and CDR2 is SQIVND (reference sequence). The CDR3 length is 14 residues. The CDR3 loop is CASSSSTANYGYTF. In nucleotides, the CDR3 is TGTGCCAGTAGTTCCTCGACAGCTAACTATGGCTACACCTTC.

Only one count was recorded for this clone. CDR3 sequence: CASSLPEGEAFF. CDR3 DNA: TGTGCCAGCAGCTTACCGGAGGGTGAAGCTTTCTTT. This chain links TRBV7-8 with TRBJ1-1, with unresolved D. Germline lookup yields CDR1 SGHVS and CDR2 FQNEAQ. There are 12 residues in the CDR3. V shed 2 bases and J shed 7 bases, with 8 bases lying between them.

J is TRBJ1-2 and V is TRBV7-8, with 7 bases matching TRBD1. V trimming: 5 bases; J trimming: 6 bases; junction bases outside the gene matches: 9. This CDR3 contains 14 residues. Germline V lookup: CDR1 SGHVS, CDR2 FQNEAQ. CDR3 sequence (DNA): TGTGCCAGCAGCACGGGCAGGGGGGGCGATGGCTACACCTTC. Residues: CASSTGRGGDGYTF. Filled out from reference TRBV7-8 and TRBJ1-2, the complete variable domain reads GAGVSQSPRYKVAKRGQDVALRCDPISGHVSLFWYQQALGQGPEFLTYFQNEAQLDKSGLPSDRFFAERPEGSVSTLKIQRTQQEDSAVYLCASSTGRGGDGYTFGSGTRLTVV.

The rearrangement uses TRBV6-5 and TRBJ2-7; TRBD1 agrees at 11 bases. Germline lookup yields CDR1 MNHEY and CDR2 SVGAGI. After removal of 6 bases from V and 4 bases from J, the junction contained 8 bases not matched to a gene. CDR3 size: 15 residues. CDR3: CASRAPGTGGYEQYF. The CDR3 region has the DNA TGTGCCAGCAGGGCCCCCGGGACAGGGGGATACGAGCAGTACTTC.

The V gene is TRBV7-9, the J gene TRBJ1-1; D unclear. Trimming took off 3 bases at V and 6 bases at J, with 17 bases between the two ends. This CDR3 has 15 residues. CDR1 SEHNR and CDR2 FQNEAQ come from the germline V gene (reference sequence). The CDR3 reads CASSFGSTSMAEAFF. The CDR3 DNA is TGTGCCAGCAGCTTCGGCAGTACGAGCATGGCTGAAGCTTTCTTT.

The chain recombines TRBV6-4 with TRBJ2-2; 8 positions match TRBD1. Trimming removed 4 bases from V and 5 bases from J; junction bases left unmatched: 3. This CDR3 is 14 amino acids long. Germline-derived CDR1 and CDR2 are MRHNA and SNTAGT. The CDR3, as DNA: TGTGCCAGCAGTGCCACAGGGGGAACCGGGGAGCTGTTTTTT. It codes for CASSATGGTGELFF.

This sequence joins TRBV25-1 and TRBJ1-1, with D hard to call. The CDR3 consists of 11 residues. Germline CDR1 MGHDK, CDR2 SYGVNS. The V end lost 8 bases, the J end lost 4 bases, and 8 bases lay between the germline ends. The CDR3 is CASGVGTEAFF. CDR3 DNA sequence: TGTGCCAGCGGGGTGGGCACTGAAGCTTTCTTT.

This rearrangement joins TRBV19 to TRBJ2-5, with 8 positions matching TRBD1. Germline CDR1 reads LNHDA; CDR2 reads SQIVND (reference sequence). V lost 5 bases, J lost 1 base, and 3 bases stayed unmatched. This CDR3 contains 14 residues. Here the CDR3 reads CASSLGTGQETQYF. In DNA, the CDR3 is TGTGCCAGTAGTCTAGGGACAGGCCAAGAGACCCAGTACTTC.

This clone was seen once. J is TRBJ2-7 and V is TRBV2, with D possibly TRBD1 on 5 matching bases. Trimming removed 4 bases at V and 3 bases at J, with 10 bases between. CDR1 SNHLY and CDR2 FYNNEI come from the germline V gene. This CDR3 contains 13 residues. The CDR3 region has the DNA TGTGCCAGCAGTGTAAGGCAGGGCTACGAGCAGTACTTC. Protein product: CASSVRQGYEQYF.

DNA for the CDR3: TGTGCCTGGAGTCCCGGGACAGGGGGCGAAGACATTCAGTACTTC. It yields the protein CAWSPGTGGEDIQYF. The chain joins TRBV30 to TRBJ2-4; 12 bases are a match to TRBD1. From germline, CDR1 is GTSNPN and CDR2 SVGIG (reference sequence). With V trimmed by 2 bases and J by 8 bases, 7 bases remained unmatched. This CDR3 spans 15 amino acids.

This chain uses TRBV6-1 with TRBJ2-7; no definite D call. Looked up from germline, CDR1 is MNHNS and CDR2 is SASEGT. The ends were cut back, 5 bases at V and 2 bases at J, with 10 bases in the middle. This CDR3 is built from 13 residues. The CDR3 bases are TGTGCCAGCAGTAGGGCTCCTACCTACGAGCAGTACTTC. Translation: CASSRAPTYEQYF.

The V gene is TRBV7-3, the J gene TRBJ2-5, with D unclear. The CDR3 sequence is 13 residues long. The V gene lost 5 bases and the J gene lost 6 bases, with 13 bases spanning the gap. The germline V gene encodes CDR1 SGHTA and CDR2 FQGTGA. The CDR3 loop reads CASSPRQDQTQYF. The CDR3 DNA reads TGTGCCAGCAGCCCTCGCCAGGACCAGACCCAGTACTTC.

The rearrangement joins TRBV18 to TRBJ1-2, with a tentative D call TRBD1 (6 bases). Germline-derived CDR1 and CDR2 are KGHSH and LQKENI. The V gene lost 6 bases and the J gene lost 6 bases, with 14 bases spanning the gap. This CDR3 contains 13 residues. In DNA, the CDR3 is TGTGCCAGCTCTCGAGGGGGTTTTGATGGCTACACCTTC. It specifies CASSRGGFDGYTF.

The V and J genes are TRBV4-3 and TRBJ2-1; D call uncertain. V was pared by 1 base and J by 12 bases, with 16 bases between. CDR3 length: 14 residues. Germline CDR1 is LGHNA and CDR2 is YSLEER. The CDR3 here is CASSQGRVRITQFF. As DNA, the CDR3 is TGCGCCAGCAGCCAAGGCCGGGTCCGGATTACGCAGTTCTTC.

The V call is TRBV10-2, the J call TRBJ2-5; D not certain. Germline V gene data show CDR1 as WSHSY and CDR2 as SAAADI. CDR3 length equals 15 residues. V was cut by 5 bases and J by 5 bases, with 18 bases left in between. The CDR3: CASSTSGQTGETQYF. CDR3 nucleotide sequence: TGCGCCAGCAGTACATCGGGCCAGACGGGCGAGACCCAGTACTTC.

The chain joins TRBV7-2 to TRBJ1-2; TRBD1 might be the D (5 bases). The germline CDR1 and CDR2 sequences are SGHTA and FQGNSA. This CDR3 contains 14 residues. Trimming removed 6 bases at V and 2 bases at J, with 13 bases between. The CDR3 nucleotides read TGTGCCAGCAGGGGGGAGGGACTGAACTATGGCTACACCTTC. The encoded protein is CASRGEGLNYGYTF.

This clone is a singleton in its sample. CDR3 nucleotide sequence: TGTGCCAGCAGCTTAGTTAATCATGGCTACACCTTC. It specifies CASSLVNHGYTF. J is TRBJ1-2 and V is TRBV7-9; D is undetermined. Germline CDR1 reads SEHNR; CDR2 reads FQNEAQ (reference sequence). The CDR3 contains 12 residues. The germline V and J ends were trimmed by 1 base and 6 bases, with 6 bases remaining between them. Using reference TRBV7-9 and TRBJ1-2 for the parts outside the CDR3, the full variable domain is DTGVSQNPRHKITKRGQNVTFRCDPISEHNRLYWYRQTLGQGPEFLTYFQNEAQLEKSRLLSDRFSAERPKGSFSTLEIQRTEQGDSAMYLCASSLVNHGYTFGSGTRLTVV.

The chain combines TRBV5-1 with TRBJ1-1; D is ambiguous. V gave up 2 bases and J gave up 5 bases, with 10 bases separating them. The CDR3 contains 13 residues. Germline V gives CDR1 SGHRS, CDR2 YFSETQ. The CDR3 DNA sequence: TGCGCCAGCAGCTTTGAGGGAAGGACTGAAGCTTTCTTT. Translation: CASSFEGRTEAFF.

The chain carries TRBV10-3 and TRBJ1-1; maybe TRBD1 (6 bases). Germline assignment: CDR1 ENHRY and CDR2 SYGVKD. The CDR3 is 14 residues long. V was pared by 3 bases and J by 4 bases, with 12 bases between. This chain's CDR3 is CAISDGTLGTEAFF. CDR3 nucleotides: TGTGCCATCAGTGATGGGACATTGGGCACTGAAGCTTTCTTT.

The chain uses TRBV5-6 and TRBJ2-3; D may be TRBD2 (7 bases). The CDR3 has 19 residues. Germline V gene data show CDR1 as SGHDT and CDR2 as YYEEEE. V was shortened by 1 base and J by 3 bases, with 24 bases between the two germline ends. CDR3 nucleotide sequence: TGTGCCAGCAGCTTGAGGGTGGGGGGGGCAACCCTCGGTACAGATACGCAGTATTTT. Its translation is CASSLRVGGATLGTDTQYF. The whole variable domain, remainder taken from reference TRBV5-6 and TRBJ2-3, is DAGVTQSPTHLIKTRGQQVTLRCSPKSGHDTVSWYQQALGQGPQFIFQYYEEEERQRGNFPDRFSGHQFPNYSSELNVNALLLGDSALYLCASSLRVGGATLGTDTQYFGPGTRLTVL.

The chain combines TRBV6-5 with TRBJ1-6; tentatively, D is TRBD1 (6 bases). Germline CDR1 and CDR2: MNHEY and SVGAGI. The CDR3 has 14 residues. V was cut by 6 bases and J by 10 bases, with 16 bases left in between. The CDR3 protein is CASSHRESVSPLHF. In DNA, the CDR3 is TGTGCCAGCAGCCACAGGGAATCAGTGTCACCCCTCCACTTT.

V usage is TRBV5-6 and J usage is TRBJ1-2, with D possibly matching TRBD1 (6 bases). Germline V gene lookup returns CDR1 SGHDT and CDR2 YYEEEE. V lost 4 bases and J lost 4, with 17 bases in between. This CDR3 spans 15 amino acids. Written as DNA, the CDR3 is TGTGCCAGCAGCGCCGGGACATTCCGTCTCTATGGCTACACCTTC. This encodes CASSAGTFRLYGYTF.

The genes are TRBV10-1 and TRBJ2-2; 9 bases fit TRBD1. CDR1 is WNHNN and CDR2 is SYGVQD in the germline V gene (reference sequence). This CDR3 comprises 15 residues. V shed 8 bases and J 5 bases; nucleotides not matched to a gene: 9. CDR3 protein: CASQPGQGTTGELFF. Here the CDR3 DNA reads TGCGCCAGCCAACCGGGACAGGGCACAACCGGGGAGCTGTTTTTT.

This rearrangement joins TRBV7-9 to TRBJ2-7; 9 bases align to TRBD1. This CDR3 comprises 15 residues. The germline V gene encodes CDR1 SEHNR and CDR2 FQNEAQ (reference sequence). V lost 7 bases, J lost 3 bases, and 10 bases stayed unmatched. The CDR3 bases are TGTGCCAGCAACACGCCGGGACAGGGAGTCTACGAGCAGTACTTC. Protein: CASNTPGQGVYEQYF.

V usage is TRBV6-1 and J usage is TRBJ1-4, with 7 bases lining up with TRBD1. Germline V gene lookup returns CDR1 MNHNS and CDR2 SASEGT. The length of the CDR3 is 13 residues. After removal of 6 bases from V and 4 bases from J, the junction contained 2 bases not matched to a gene. The CDR3 DNA reads TGTGCCAGCAGGGGACAGCGTAATGAAAAACTGTTTTTT. It specifies CASRGQRNEKLFF.